One T cell receptor beta chain is described in this entry. Its specificity is not known. Healthy Caucasians supplied all donations. A universal primer site was added by template switching, and unique molecular identifiers were carried by the cDNA. Using its own MiXCR run on the 5' RACE reads, TCRdb lists one record per CDR3 protein. The repertoire holds roughly 1,500,000 distinct CDR3 sequences, with roughly a third as singletons. These data originate in a study of identical twins. General observations from the study: Models, which agreed with sharing between unrelated individuals, nonetheless underestimated the out-of-frame TCR alpha sharing seen in monozygotic twins. Part of the zero-insertion signal could reflect confounding by invariant MAIT and iNKT cells.

This clonotype was obtained from a newborn girl in good health. Sequencing used cord blood.

CDR3 in DNA: TGCGCCAGCAGCTTGGAAGTAGCGGGGTTTCTAGATACGCAGTATTTT. This sequence encodes CASSLEVAGFLDTQYF. The chain is built from TRBV5-1 and TRBJ2-3, with TRBD2 matching over 8 bases. J lost 5 bases, V lost 0 bases, and 8 bases had no gene match. This CDR3 contains 16 residues. Germline V lookup: CDR1 SGHRS, CDR2 YFSETQ.